What follows are 25 T cell receptor beta chains derived from one specimen sequenced in a study of Ad26.COV2.S vaccination and SARS-CoV-2 variants. Sample treatment: approximately 18 received Ad26.COV2.S at low or high dose, single or two shots; about 5 received placebo; per-sample allocation not given. Samples were taken on day 63 after the first vaccine or placebo injection. This table comes from immunoSEQ multiplex PCR, and its TCRdb copy is limited to in-frame clones, with some not included. The sample holds some 330,000 clones, roughly 88% seen once. This sample comprised peripheral blood, obtained in a trial of Ad26.COV2.S vaccine versus placebo. The receptor set was obtained from a person aged 18 to 59 who received the Ad26.COV2.S COVID-19 vaccine or a placebo.

On this clone: Germline and junction disagree at one end, which may indicate a read error. Other DNA sequences within the sample encode an identical CDR3. This chain connects TRBV28 to TRBJ1-5, with D unclear. The CDR3 covers 14 residues. The germline CDR1 and CDR2 sequences are MDHEN and SYDVKM. CDR3 nucleotides: TGTGCTAGCAGTTTGACCGGGGGCAATCAGCCCCAGCATTTT. Its protein is CASSLTGGNQPQHF.

The V call is TRBV18, the J call TRBJ2-3, with 7 positions matching TRBD2. From germline, CDR1 is KGHSH and CDR2 LQKENI. The ends lost 4 bases at V and 6 bases at J; junction bases unmatched: 10. CDR3 size: 15 residues. The CDR3 region has the DNA TGTGCCAGCTCACTCTCGGGGACTACAAGCGATACGCAGTATTTT. This encodes CASSLSGTTSDTQYF.

This clone has more than one count but fewer than ten. The chain has TRBV5-4 and TRBJ2-7, with D maybe TRBD1 (5 bases). Trimming shortened V by 2 bases and J by 7 bases, and 10 bases separated the two germline ends. The CDR3 is 12 residues long. CDR1 and CDR2 (germline): SGHNT, YYREEE (reference sequence). CDR3 in amino acids: CASSFDRQEQYV. CDR3 nucleotides: TGTGCCAGCAGCTTCGATAGACAGGAGCAGTACGTC.

V is TRBV2 and J is TRBJ2-1; D is perhaps TRBD2 (6 bases). From germline, CDR1 is SNHLY and CDR2 FYNNEI. V was trimmed by 2 bases and J by 8 bases, leaving 10 bases between them. This CDR3 is built from 13 residues. CDR3 DNA sequence: TGTGCCAGCAGTGAAAGGAGGAGGGATGAGCAGTTCTTC. Residues: CASSERRRDEQFF.

The chain uses TRBV5-1 and TRBJ1-4, with 7 bases lining up with TRBD1. V lost 3 bases, J lost 12 bases, and 8 bases stayed unmatched. This CDR3 has 13 amino acids. From germline, CDR1 is SGHRS and CDR2 YFSETQ. CDR3 loop: CASSWGDRVELFF. In DNA, the CDR3 is TGCGCCAGCAGCTGGGGTGACAGGGTAGAACTGTTTTTT.

V is TRBV3-1 (or the pseudogene TRBV3-2) and J is TRBJ2-1; a weak D match, TRBD2 (6 bases). Trimming cost V 4 bases and J 6 bases, with 16 bases left between them. The CDR3 runs 15 residues. Germline V gives CDR1 LGHDT, CDR2 YNNKEL (reference sequence). The CDR3, as DNA: TGTGCCAGCAGCCTTTCGGGGGAGCACAGCAATGAGCAGTTCTTC. It encodes CASSLSGEHSNEQFF.

CDR3 amino acids: CSASSGGAVEQFF. In DNA, the CDR3 is TGCAGTGCTAGTAGCGGGGGGGCAGTAGAGCAGTTCTTC. The chain has TRBV20-1 and TRBJ2-1, with 11 bases aligning to TRBD2. The germline V gene encodes CDR1 DFQATT and CDR2 SNEGSKA (reference sequence). CDR3 length: 13 amino acids. The trim removed 3 bases at V and 10 bases at J, leaving 5 bases unmatched.

The chain carries TRBV29-1 and TRBJ2-7, with 8 bases matching TRBD2. The V segment lost 0 bases and the J segment 5 bases; nucleotides outside the gene matches: 6. The CDR3 spans 14 residues. CDR1 and CDR2 (germline): SQVTM, ANQGSEA. The CDR3 here is CSVEDLGGDHEQYF. CDR3 in DNA: TGCAGCGTTGAAGATCTCGGGGGGGACCACGAGCAGTACTTC.

The chain links TRBV9 to TRBJ2-5; a weak D match, TRBD2 (6 bases). The V end was cut by 0 bases, the J end by 2 bases, with 8 bases between. Germline assignment: CDR1 SGDLS and CDR2 YYNGEE. CDR3 length: 14 amino acids. The CDR3 loop is CASSVAAGQETQYF. The CDR3 region has the DNA TGTGCCAGCAGCGTAGCGGCGGGGCAAGAGACCCAGTACTTC.

Written as DNA, the CDR3 is TGTGCCAGCAGCTTAGGACCGACCAGAGATACGCAGTATTTT. It specifies CASSLGPTRDTQYF. The chain links TRBV7-9 to TRBJ2-3, with D unresolved. The CDR3 totals 14 residues. V was trimmed by 1 base and J by 5 bases, leaving 10 bases between them. Germline V gene data show CDR1 as SEHNR and CDR2 as FQNEAQ (reference sequence). The variable domain in full, completed from reference TRBV7-9 and TRBJ2-3, reads DTGVSQNPRHKITKRGQNVTFRCDPISEHNRLYWYRQTLGQGPEFLTYFQNEAQLEKSRLLSDRFSAERPKGSFSTLEIQRTEQGDSAMYLCASSLGPTRDTQYFGPGTRLTVL.

V and J are TRBV7-9 and TRBJ1-2, with 7 bases identical to TRBD1. This CDR3 is built from 14 residues. Germline CDR1 SEHNR, CDR2 FQNEAQ (reference sequence). V dropped 5 bases and J dropped 5; count of bases not matched to a gene: 8. For the CDR3, the DNA is TGTGCCAGCAGCCCCACCTCAGGGGGTTATGGCTACACCTTC. It is translated as CASSPTSGGYGYTF.

The chain couples TRBV5-1 to TRBJ2-6; 10 bases align to TRBD2. The length of the CDR3 is 18 residues. Germline values: CDR1 SGHRS, CDR2 YFSETQ. With V trimmed by 4 bases and J by 0 bases, 7 bases remained unmatched. CDR3 region: CASSVGLASHSGANVLTF. CDR3 nucleotide sequence: TGCGCCAGCAGCGTGGGACTAGCGTCCCACTCTGGGGCCAACGTCCTGACTTTC.

The chain is built from TRBV7-8 and TRBJ2-2; no clear D gene. V was trimmed by 7 bases and J by 6 bases, leaving 6 bases between them. Per germline, CDR1 SGHVS and CDR2 FQNEAQ. The length of the CDR3 is 11 residues. CDR3 bases: TGTGCCAGCAAAGGGCCCGGGGAGCTGTTTTTT. This gives the protein CASKGPGELFF.

This rearrangement joins TRBV6-5 to TRBJ1-5; possibly TRBD1 for D (5 bases). Germline CDR1 is MNHEY and CDR2 is SVGAGI. With 6 bases removed from V and 6 bases from J, the gap between germline ends came to 18 bases. The CDR3 spans 15 residues. The CDR3 DNA is TGTGCCAGCAGGCCCTTTATAGGGGCGGGTCAGCCCCAGCATTTT. Protein product: CASRPFIGAGQPQHF.

The CDR3 loop reads CASSLGVQGIGETQYF. The DNA of the CDR3 is TGCGCCAGCAGCTTGGGGGTGCAGGGGATTGGTGAGACCCAGTACTTC. This chain links TRBV5-1 with TRBJ2-5; a weak D match, TRBD1 (6 bases). Germline CDR1 and CDR2: SGHRS and YFSETQ. The CDR3 contains 16 residues. Between the trimmed V and J ends, which lost 0 bases and 5 bases, there was a span of 17 bases.

The chain has TRBV19 and TRBJ1-1, with TRBD1 matching 9 bases. The V segment lost 3 bases and the J segment 1 base; nucleotides outside the gene matches: 12. This CDR3 is 18 amino acids long. Germline values: CDR1 LNHDA, CDR2 SQIVND (reference sequence). The CDR3 bases are TGTGCCAGTAGTATCCCCTCGAGTTGGACAGGGGAGAACACTGAAGCTTTCTTT. Amino acids: CASSIPSSWTGENTEAFF.

The chain is built from TRBV28 and TRBJ2-7; D ambiguous. Germline CDR1 MDHEN, CDR2 SYDVKM. This CDR3 is built from 13 residues. V shed 2 bases and J shed 3 bases, with 8 bases lying between them. CDR3 region: CASSLIGGYEQYV. The CDR3 region has the DNA TGTGCCAGCAGTTTAATAGGCGGCTACGAGCAGTACGTC.

The count of this clone is one. The rearrangement uses TRBV5-8 and TRBJ1-6; no clear D. The CDR3 loop spans 14 amino acids. V lost 4 bases and J lost 9, with 14 bases in between. In germline, CDR1 is SGHTS, CDR2 YDEGEE. This CDR3 is CASSPSFGGSPLHF. As DNA, the CDR3 is TGTGCCAGCAGCCCCTCGTTCGGAGGTTCACCCCTCCACTTT.

This rearrangement joins TRBV5-6 to TRBJ1-1, with D uncertain. CDR1 and CDR2 from the germline V gene are SGHDT and YYEEEE. Trimming shortened V by 3 bases and J by 1 base, and 7 bases separated the two germline ends. CDR3 size: 13 residues. The DNA of the CDR3 is TGTGCCAGCAGCTGGGTCGCGAACACTGAAGCTTTCTTT. This sequence encodes CASSWVANTEAFF.

This clone was observed once. The chain combines TRBV7-6 with TRBJ2-2; D remains ambiguous. Between the trimmed V and J ends, which lost 0 bases and 6 bases, there was a span of 17 bases. The V gene's germline CDR1 is SGHVS and CDR2 FNYEAQ. The CDR3 has 17 amino acids. For the CDR3, the DNA is TGTGCCAGCAGCTTAGCGTGGTTCAGAGAAGAAGCCGGGGAGCTGTTTTTT. Translation gives CASSLAWFREEAGELFF.

This sequence joins TRBV5-4 and TRBJ1-6; 10 positions match TRBD1. This CDR3 spans 16 amino acids. Trimming removed 4 bases from V and 8 bases from J; junction bases left unmatched: 9. CDR1 is SGHNT, CDR2 YYREEE, per germline (reference sequence). As DNA, the CDR3 is TGTGCCAGCAGCAGCGGGACAGGGGAGGTGGATTCACCCCTCCACTTT. Amino acids: CASSSGTGEVDSPLHF.

The genes are TRBV9 and TRBJ2-5; no reliable D call. The V end was cut by 3 bases, the J end by 1 base, with 4 bases between. CDR3 length: 12 amino acids. Per germline, CDR1 SGDLS and CDR2 YYNGEE. This CDR3 reads CASSGVQETQYF. The CDR3 nucleotides are TGTGCCAGCAGCGGAGTCCAAGAGACCCAGTACTTC.

The gene calls are TRBV27 and TRBJ2-7; D is uncertain. CDR3 length: 14 residues. CDR1 is MNHEY and CDR2 is SMNVEV in the germline V gene (reference sequence). Trimming took 3 bases from V and 4 from J, leaving 13 bases between them. In DNA form, the CDR3 reads TGTGCCAGCAGTTTGAGAACTATCGGGTACGAGCAGTACTTC. The encoded protein is CASSLRTIGYEQYF.

This chain joins TRBV2 and TRBJ2-6; 7 bases align to TRBD2. J was trimmed by 0 bases and V by 8 bases; bases with no gene match: 7. There are 16 residues in the CDR3. The V gene's germline CDR1 is SNHLY and CDR2 FYNNEI. CDR3 DNA: TGTGCCAGCGTAGGCGGGAGCGGCTCTGGGGCCAACGTCCTGACTTTC. Its translation is CASVGGSGSGANVLTF.

On this clone itself: This sample also contains other DNA sequences that code for the same CDR3. The V call is TRBV20-1, the J call TRBJ1-1; D is ambiguous. Trimming cost V 5 bases and J 7 bases, with 11 bases left between them. Germline CDR1 reads DFQATT; CDR2 reads SNEGSKA (reference sequence). The CDR3 loop spans 11 amino acids. The CDR3 spells CSASSGLEAFF. For the CDR3, the DNA is TGCAGTGCTTCTTCGGGTCTTGAAGCTTTCTTT.